This T cell receptor (beta chain) was retrieved from a study of shared clonotypes between healthy human individuals. Each unsorted PBMC replicate got 300 ng genomic DNA, tens of thousands of genomes. Assay used: immunoSEQ multiplex PCR; TCRdb lists only in-frame clones, some missing. The data hold fewer than 700,000 clones, with around 77% observed a single time. V lost 3 bases, J lost 1 base, and 4 bases stayed unmatched. From germline, CDR1 is KGHSH and CDR2 LQKENI. The CDR3 covers 15 residues. Study results and caveats: The sampled material consisted only of blood, and tissue repertoires are likely to differ.

About this clone: Its cognate antigen is unknown.

This sequence originates from a woman in her thirties or forties in good health. Some clones in this sample may be carry-over from other donors' samples. The rearrangement links TRBV18 to TRBJ2-5, with 8 bases that match TRBD1. Source material: PBMCs. CDR3 residues: CASSPQGAPQETQYF. CDR3 DNA: TGTGCCAGCTCACCTCAGGGGGCTCCCCAAGAGACCCAGTACTTC.